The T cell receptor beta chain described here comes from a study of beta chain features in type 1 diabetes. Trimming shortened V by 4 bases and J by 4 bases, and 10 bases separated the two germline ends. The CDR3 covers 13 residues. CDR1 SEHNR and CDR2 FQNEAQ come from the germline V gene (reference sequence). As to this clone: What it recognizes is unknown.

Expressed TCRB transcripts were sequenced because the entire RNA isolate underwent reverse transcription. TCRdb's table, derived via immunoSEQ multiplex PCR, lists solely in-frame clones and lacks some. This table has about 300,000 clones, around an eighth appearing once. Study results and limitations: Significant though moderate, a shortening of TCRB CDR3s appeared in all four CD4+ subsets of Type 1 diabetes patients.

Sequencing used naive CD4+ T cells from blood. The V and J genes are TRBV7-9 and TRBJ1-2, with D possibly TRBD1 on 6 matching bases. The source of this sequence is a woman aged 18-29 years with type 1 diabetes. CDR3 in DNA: TGTGCCAGCAGCTACAGGGATCTCTATGGCTACACCTTC. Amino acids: CASSYRDLYGYTF.